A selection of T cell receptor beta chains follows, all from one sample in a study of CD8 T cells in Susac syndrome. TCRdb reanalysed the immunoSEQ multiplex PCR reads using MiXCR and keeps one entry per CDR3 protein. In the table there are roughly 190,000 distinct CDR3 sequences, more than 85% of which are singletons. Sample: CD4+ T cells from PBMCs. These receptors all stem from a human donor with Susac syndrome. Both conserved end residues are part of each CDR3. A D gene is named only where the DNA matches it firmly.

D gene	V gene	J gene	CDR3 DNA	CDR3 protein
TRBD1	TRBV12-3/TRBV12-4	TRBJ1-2	TGTGCCAGCAGTTCCCGGACAGGGACTTTATATGGCTACACCTTC	CASSSRTGTLYGYTF
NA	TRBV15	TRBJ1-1	TGTGCCACCAGCAGCTTCGCAGGTGGGAACACTGAAGCTTTCTTT	CATSSFAGGNTEAFF
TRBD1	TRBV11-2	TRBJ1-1	TGTGCCAGCGACACGACAGGGACCAACACTGAAGCTTTCTTT	CASDTTGTNTEAFF
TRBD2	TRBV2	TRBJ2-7	TGTGCCAGCAGTGAGACAGCGGGGGTTAGCTACGAGCAGTACTTC	CASSETAGVSYEQYF
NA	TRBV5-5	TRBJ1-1	TGTGCCAGCAGCCCACGGGTGGACACTGAAGCTTTCTTT	CASSPRVDTEAFF
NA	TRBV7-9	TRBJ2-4	TGTGCCAGCAGCTTAAGGGCAGGGATAGCCAAAAACATTCAGTACTTC	CASSLRAGIAKNIQYF
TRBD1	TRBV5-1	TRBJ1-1	TGCGCCAGCAGCTCCACAGGGGGCGCCGTTAAAGCTTTCTTT	CASSSTGGAVKAFF
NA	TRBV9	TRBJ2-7	TGTGCCGCCCGATCATACAGGGAAGGCGAGCAGTACTTC	CAARSYREGEQYF
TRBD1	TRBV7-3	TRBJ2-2	TGTGCCAGCAGCTTCACAGGGGGCCCCGGGGAGCTGTTTTTT	CASSFTGGPGELFF
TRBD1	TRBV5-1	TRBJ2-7	TGCGCCAGCAGCTACTCCGGGACAGGGAACGAGCAGTACTTC	CASSYSGTGNEQYF
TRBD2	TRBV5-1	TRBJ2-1	TGCGCCAGCAGCGGATCCGGGACTAGCGTAGCCAATGAGCAGTTCTTC	CASSGSGTSVANEQFF
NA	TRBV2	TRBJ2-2	TGTGCCAGCAGTGAAAGTGGCAGGGGCAGCACCGGGGAGCTGTTTTTT	CASSESGRGSTGELFF
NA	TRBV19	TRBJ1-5	TGTGCCAGTAGCCCAACAGGGAACAATCAGCCCCAGCATTTT	CASSPTGNNQPQHF
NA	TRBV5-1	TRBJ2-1	TGCGCCAGCAGCTTGATCAGGGAATGGGGTGAGCAGTTCTTC	CASSLIREWGEQFF
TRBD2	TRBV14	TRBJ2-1	TGTGCCAGCAGTTGGACTAGCGGGAGATATGAGCAGTTCTTC	CASSWTSGRYEQFF
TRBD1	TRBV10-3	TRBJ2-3	TGTGCCATCAGTTCCGGGACAGTCACAGATACGCAGTATTTT	CAISSGTVTDTQYF
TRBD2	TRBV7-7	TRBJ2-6	TGTGCTAGCGGGGCCTCAGACTCTGGGGCCAACGTCCTGACTTTC	CASGASDSGANVLTF
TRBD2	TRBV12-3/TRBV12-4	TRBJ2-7	TGTGCCAGCAGTTTACATCTGACTAGCGGGGTGCGCGAGCAGTACTTC	CASSLHLTSGVREQYF
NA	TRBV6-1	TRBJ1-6	TGTGCCAGCAGTGACCTGGGCTCCTATAATTCACCCCTCCACTTT	CASSDLGSYNSPLHF
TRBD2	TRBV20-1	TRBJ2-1	TGCAGTGCCCCGGCTAGCGGGGGGGCCGTTACTAATGAGCAGTTCTTC	CSAPASGGAVTNEQFF